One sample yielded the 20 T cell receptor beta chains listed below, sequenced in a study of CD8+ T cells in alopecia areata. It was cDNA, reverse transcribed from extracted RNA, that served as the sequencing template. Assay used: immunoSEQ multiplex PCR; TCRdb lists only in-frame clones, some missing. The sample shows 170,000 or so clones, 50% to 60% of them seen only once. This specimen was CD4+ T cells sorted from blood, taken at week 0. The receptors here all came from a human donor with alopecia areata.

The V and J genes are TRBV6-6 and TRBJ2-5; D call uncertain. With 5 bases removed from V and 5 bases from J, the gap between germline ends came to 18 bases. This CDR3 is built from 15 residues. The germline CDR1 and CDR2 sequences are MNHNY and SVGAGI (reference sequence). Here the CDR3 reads CASSDVGVSRETQYF. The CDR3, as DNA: TGTGCCAGCAGTGATGTTGGGGTCTCAAGGGAGACCCAGTACTTC.

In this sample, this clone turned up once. The DNA for the CDR3 is TGCAGCGTTGGTCCGGGCACAGATACGCAGTATTTT. Its translation: CSVGPGTDTQYF. The chain employs TRBV29-1 and TRBJ2-3, with D hard to call. V lost 4 bases to trimming and J lost 1 base, with 6 bases between them. CDR1 SQVTM and CDR2 ANQGSEA come from the germline V gene. The CDR3 has 12 amino acids.

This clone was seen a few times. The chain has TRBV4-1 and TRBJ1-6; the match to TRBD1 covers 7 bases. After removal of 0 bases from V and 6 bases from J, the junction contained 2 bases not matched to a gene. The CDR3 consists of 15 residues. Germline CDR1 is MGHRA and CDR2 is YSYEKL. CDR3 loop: CASSQEGTVNSPLHF. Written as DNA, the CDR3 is TGCGCCAGCAGCCAAGAAGGGACAGTTAATTCACCCCTCCACTTT.

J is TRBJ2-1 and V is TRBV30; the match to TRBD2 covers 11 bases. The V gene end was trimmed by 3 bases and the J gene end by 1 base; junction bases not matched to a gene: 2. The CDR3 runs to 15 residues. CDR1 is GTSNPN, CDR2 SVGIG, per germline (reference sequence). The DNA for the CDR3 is TGTGCCTGGAGCCGACTAGCGGGATCCTACAATGAGCAGTTCTTC. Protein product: CAWSRLAGSYNEQFF.

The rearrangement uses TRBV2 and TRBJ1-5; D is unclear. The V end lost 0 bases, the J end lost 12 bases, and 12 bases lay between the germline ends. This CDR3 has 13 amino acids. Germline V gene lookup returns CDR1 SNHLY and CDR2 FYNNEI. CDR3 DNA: TGTGCCAGCAGTGAAGCTTCAGCAAAGCACCAGCATTTT. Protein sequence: CASSEASAKHQHF.

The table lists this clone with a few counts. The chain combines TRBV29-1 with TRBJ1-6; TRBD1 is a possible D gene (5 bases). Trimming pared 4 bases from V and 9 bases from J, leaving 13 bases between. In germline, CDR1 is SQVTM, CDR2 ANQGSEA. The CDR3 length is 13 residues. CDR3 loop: CSVADGGGSPLHF. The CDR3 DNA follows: TGCAGCGTTGCGGACGGGGGAGGTTCACCCCTCCACTTT.

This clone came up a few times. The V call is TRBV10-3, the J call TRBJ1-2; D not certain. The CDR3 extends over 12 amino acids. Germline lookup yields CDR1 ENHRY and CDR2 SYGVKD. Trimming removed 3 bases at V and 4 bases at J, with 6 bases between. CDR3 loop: CAISEGSYGYTF. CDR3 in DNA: TGTGCCATCAGTGAAGGCAGCTATGGCTACACCTTC.

CDR3 coding DNA: TGCAGCGGGGGGACAGGTCGGTACGAGCAGTACTTC. As protein: CSGGTGRYEQYF. The chain uses TRBV29-1 and TRBJ2-7; 8 positions match TRBD1. The CDR3 runs to 12 residues. V trimming: 7 bases; J trimming: 4 bases; junction bases outside the gene matches: 6. Germline V lookup: CDR1 SQVTM, CDR2 ANQGSEA.

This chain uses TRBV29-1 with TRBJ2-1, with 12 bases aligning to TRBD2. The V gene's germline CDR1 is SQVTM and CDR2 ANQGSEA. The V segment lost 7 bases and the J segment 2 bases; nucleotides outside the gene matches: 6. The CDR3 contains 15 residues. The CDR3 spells CSARTSGTAYNEQFF. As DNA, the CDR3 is TGCAGCGCCAGGACTAGCGGGACTGCCTACAATGAGCAGTTCTTC.

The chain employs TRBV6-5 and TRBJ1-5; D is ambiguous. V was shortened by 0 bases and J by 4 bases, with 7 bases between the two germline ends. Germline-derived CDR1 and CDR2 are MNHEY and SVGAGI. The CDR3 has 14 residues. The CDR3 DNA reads TGTGCCAGCAGTTACTCGGCTAGGAATCAGCCCCAGCATTTT. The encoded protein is CASSYSARNQPQHF.

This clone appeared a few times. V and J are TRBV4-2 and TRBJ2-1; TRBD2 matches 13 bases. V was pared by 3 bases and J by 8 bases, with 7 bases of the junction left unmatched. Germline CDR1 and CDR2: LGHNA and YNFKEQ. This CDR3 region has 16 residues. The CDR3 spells CASSHILAGGSDEQFF. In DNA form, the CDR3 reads TGTGCCAGCAGCCATATACTAGCGGGGGGGAGTGATGAGCAGTTCTTC.

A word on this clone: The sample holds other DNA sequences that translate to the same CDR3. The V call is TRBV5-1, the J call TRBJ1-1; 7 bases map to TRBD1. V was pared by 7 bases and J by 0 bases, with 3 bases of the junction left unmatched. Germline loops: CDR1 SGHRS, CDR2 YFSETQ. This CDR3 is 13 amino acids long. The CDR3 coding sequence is TGCGCCAGCGCAGGGGGTATGAACACTGAAGCTTTCTTT. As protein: CASAGGMNTEAFF.

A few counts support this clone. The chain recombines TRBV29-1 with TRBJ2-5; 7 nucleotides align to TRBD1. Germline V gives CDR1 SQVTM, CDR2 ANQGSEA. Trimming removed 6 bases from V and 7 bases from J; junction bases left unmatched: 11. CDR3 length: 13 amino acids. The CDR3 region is CSVWGQFFLTQYF. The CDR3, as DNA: TGCAGCGTCTGGGGACAGTTTTTTCTGACCCAGTACTTC.

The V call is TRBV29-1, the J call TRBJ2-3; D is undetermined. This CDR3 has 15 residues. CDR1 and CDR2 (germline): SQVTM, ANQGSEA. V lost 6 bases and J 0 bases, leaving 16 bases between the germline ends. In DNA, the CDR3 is TGCAGCGTACGGAAGGGTGCCAGAAGCACAGATACGCAGTATTTT. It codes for CSVRKGARSTDTQYF.

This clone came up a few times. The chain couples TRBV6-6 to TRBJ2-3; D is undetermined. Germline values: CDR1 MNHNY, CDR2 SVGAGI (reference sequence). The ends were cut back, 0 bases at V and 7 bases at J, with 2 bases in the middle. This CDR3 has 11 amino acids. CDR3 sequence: CASSYSYTQYF. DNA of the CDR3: TGTGCCAGCAGTTACTCGTATACGCAGTATTTT.

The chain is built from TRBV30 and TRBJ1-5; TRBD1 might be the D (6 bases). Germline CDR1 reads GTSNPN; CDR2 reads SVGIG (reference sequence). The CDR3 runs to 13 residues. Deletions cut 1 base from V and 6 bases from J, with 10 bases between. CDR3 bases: TGTGCCTGGAGTGGTGGGGACACTCAGCCCCAGCATTTT. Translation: CAWSGGDTQPQHF.

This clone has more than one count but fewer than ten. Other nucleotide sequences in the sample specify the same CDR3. Here the CDR3 reads CSVVGQGRYEQYF. As DNA, the CDR3 is TGCAGCGTTGTAGGACAGGGGCGCTACGAGCAGTACTTC. The V and J genes are TRBV29-1 and TRBJ2-7; TRBD1 matches at 9 bases. Germline lookup yields CDR1 SQVTM and CDR2 ANQGSEA. The CDR3 spans 13 residues. The ends lost 4 bases at V and 3 bases at J; junction bases unmatched: 4.

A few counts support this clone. The CDR3 protein is CASSYFTGVTGELFF. As DNA, the CDR3 is TGTGCCAGCAGTTATTTCACAGGGGTTACCGGGGAGCTGTTTTTT. The gene calls are TRBV6-6 and TRBJ2-2; 7 bases align to TRBD1. This CDR3 is 15 amino acids long. Looked up from germline, CDR1 is MNHNY and CDR2 is SVGAGI (reference sequence). V dropped 3 bases and J dropped 5; count of bases not matched to a gene: 6.

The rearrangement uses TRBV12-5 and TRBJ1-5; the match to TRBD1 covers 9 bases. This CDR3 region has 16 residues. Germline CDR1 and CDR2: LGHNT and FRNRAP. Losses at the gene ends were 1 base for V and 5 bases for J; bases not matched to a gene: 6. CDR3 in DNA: TGTGCTAGTGGTTTGGAAGGGGACAGGGCCTATCAGCCCCAGCATTTT. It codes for CASGLEGDRAYQPQHF.

Written as DNA, the CDR3 is TGCAGCGTTGCGGCCCGCTTGAACACCGGGGAGCTGTTTTTT. The encoded protein is CSVAARLNTGELFF. The V call is TRBV29-1, the J call TRBJ2-2; no reliable D call. The germline V and J ends were trimmed by 4 bases and 1 base, with 10 bases remaining between them. CDR3 length: 14 amino acids. Germline lookup yields CDR1 SQVTM and CDR2 ANQGSEA.